The rows below give T cell receptor beta chains drawn from one sample of a study of glioma-infiltrating T cells after dendritic cell vaccination. Method: immunoSEQ multiplex PCR; TCRdb's copy keeps in-frame clones and lacks some. The sample has about 82,000 clones, around 83% seen once. Material: blood, obtained after dendritic cell vaccination. These receptors all stem from a human donor with glioblastoma. CDR3s leave out the opening cysteine and the closing phenylalanine or tryptophan.

V	J	CDR3
TRBV19	TRBJ2-3	ASSIDGRHTDTQY
TRBV5-1	TRBJ1-1	ASRPGNTEAF
TRBV29-1	TRBJ1-6	SVGETKNSPLH
TRBV29-1	TRBJ1-4	SAADSSNEKLF
TRBV7-8	TRBJ1-3	ASSLTQGLGGNTIY
TRBV5-6	TRBJ1-3	ASSDQVLYSGNTIY
TRBV6-5	TRBJ2-6	ASSLRRAGANVLT
TRBV19	TRBJ2-6	ASRTAGANVLT
TRBV19	TRBJ1-2	ASSIVGAGVFNYGYT
TRBV5-1	TRBJ1-1	ASSFFAGTEAF
TRBV6-5	TRBJ2-2	ASSYDTYGELF
TRBV5-8	TRBJ2-7	ASSPRPGLAKGTYEQY
TRBV7-2	TRBJ2-1	ASSPSGDEQF
TRBV5-4	TRBJ2-1	ASRFRGSHEQF
TRBV7-3	TRBJ1-2	ASSSGTGDDGYT
TRBV29-1	TRBJ1-2	SVGEGGADGYT
TRBV9	TRBJ2-2	ASSVASGVGELF
TRBV28	TRBJ1-2	ASSFGGSNYGYT
TRBV6-1	TRBJ1-5	ASRGPGATQPQH
TRBV18	TRBJ1-1	ASSPPVRTMNTEAF
TRBV19	TRBJ2-5	ASSDLARQETQY
TRBV4-3	TRBJ1-6	ASSQDSGSPLH
TRBV2	TRBJ1-1	ASSVLQTEAF
TRBV9	TRBJ2-2	ASSGGEGGRNTGELF
TRBV4-3	TRBJ2-1	ASSQDYFNEQF
TRBV7-6	TRBJ2-7	ASSLAGSGGWGEQY
TRBV18	TRBJ1-2	ASSLRDRGYGYT
TRBV5-4	TRBJ2-3	ASSGGGLSTDTQY
TRBV6-1	TRBJ2-7	ASSLRGLAYEQY
TRBV5-1	TRBJ2-1	ASSWTSYNEQF
TRBV27	TRBJ2-7	ASSWRQGSEQY
TRBV2	TRBJ2-1	ASSRGQNNEQF
TRBV5-6	TRBJ1-2	ASSSTVNYGYT
TRBV6-6	TRBJ1-1	ASSYGGRSEAF
TRBV2	TRBJ2-7	ASSPWTGREQY
TRBV9	TRBJ2-3	ASSVGLAGGTTPSTDTQY
TRBV5-4	TRBJ1-1	ASSLIMNTEAF
TRBV14	TRBJ2-1	ASSQVGQGEQF
TRBV19	TRBJ2-7	ASSSGQFYEQY
TRBV30	TRBJ1-3	AWDREAGNTIY
TRBV6-1	TRBJ2-6	ASQASGANVLT
TRBV7-3	TRBJ2-1	ASSASGGVNEQF
TRBV7-9	TRBJ2-1	AGGQGLLNEQF
TRBV2	TRBJ2-2	ASGGKPTGELF
TRBV4-1	TRBJ2-7	ASSRSPLAGSYEQY
TRBV7-9	TRBJ1-2	ASSLDADYGYT
TRBV30	TRBJ1-2	AWSVPGGGYT
TRBV4-1	TRBJ2-3	ASSQDWDTLSTDTQY
TRBV5-6	TRBJ1-5	ASSLEGMGNQPQH
TRBV6-5	TRBJ1-2	ASSLTANYGYT
TRBV29-1	TRBJ1-4	SVEGTSGNEKLF
TRBV21-1	TRBJ1-5	ASRRPGGPQPQH
TRBV6-1	TRBJ1-1	ASSDQTGEAF
TRBV25-1	TRBJ1-1	ASSLAGKNTEAF
TRBV10-3	TRBJ2-1	ATGWGGGSDEQF
TRBV6-1	TRBJ2-3	ASSGARAGGFGDTQY